A single sample gave rise to the 20 T cell receptor beta chains below, sequenced in a study of T cells in Graves' hyperthyroidism and ophthalmopathy. TCR beta CDR3 region amplification was performed from RNA transcripts. In the first-round RT-PCR of the TCR CDR3, the HTBI primer set was used. TCRdb reprocessed the multiplex PCR reads with MiXCR, giving one entry per CDR3 protein. Among approximately 870,000 distinct CDR3 sequences listed, over 35% were seen once. The sequenced material came from blood. These receptors came from a man aged 18-30 years with Graves' hyperthyroidism.

With respect to this clonotype: Given the absence of the conserved phenylalanine or tryptophan at the CDR3 end, a read error is likely. The chain couples TRBV5-1 to TRBJ2-7; 7 bases are a match to TRBD1. Germline CDR1 and CDR2: SGHRS and YFSETQ. The CDR3 has 14 residues. The trim removed 4 bases at V and 4 bases at J, leaving 8 bases unmatched. The CDR3 is CASSQGVGLYEQYY. The CDR3 DNA reads as TGCGCCAGCAGCCAGGGGGTAGGTTTATACGAGCAGTACTAC.

To note about this clonotype: A clone one base away is much larger, so this may be a read error. The chain employs TRBV10-3 and TRBJ1-5; possible D gene TRBD1, 6 bases. The ends were cut back, 5 bases at V and 6 bases at J, with 14 bases in the middle. This CDR3 contains 14 residues. Germline V gene lookup returns CDR1 ENHRY and CDR2 SYGVKD. The CDR3 loop reads CAISFDRTRQPQHF. CDR3 in DNA: TGTGCCATCAGTTTCGACAGGACCCGTCAGCCCCAGCATTTT.

V is TRBV29-1 and J is TRBJ1-5; the D is unclear. The length of the CDR3 is 11 residues. The germline CDR1 and CDR2 sequences are SQVTM and ANQGSEA. The germline V and J ends were trimmed by 8 bases and 9 bases, with 14 bases remaining between them. CDR3 DNA sequence: TGCAGCTTAGCCACCGGAAGGCCCCAGCATTTT. As protein: CSLATGRPQHF.

This chain connects TRBV13 to TRBJ2-2, with 12 positions matching TRBD2. The ends lost 3 bases at V and 3 bases at J; junction bases unmatched: 8. CDR1 and CDR2 from the germline V gene are PRHDT and FYEKMQ (reference sequence). The CDR3 loop spans 18 amino acids. The CDR3 sequence is CASSFTSSGRGHTGELFF. The CDR3 nucleotides are TGTGCCAGCAGCTTCACTTCTAGCGGGAGGGGACACACCGGGGAGCTGTTTTTT.

This clonotype came up a few times. The chain is built from TRBV9 and TRBJ2-5; TRBD2 agrees at 8 bases. CDR3 size: 16 residues. V was clipped by 2 bases and J by 5 bases; unmatched bases: 11. CDR1 and CDR2 (germline): SGDLS, YYNGEE. The CDR3 nucleotides read TGTGCCAGCAGCGTGACCTCCCACGGGAGGGGGGAGACCCAGTACTTC. It codes for CASSVTSHGRGETQYF.

As concerns this clonotype: This clone may be a read error of a much larger clone one base away. The chain carries TRBV12-3 or TRBV12-4 and TRBJ1-1, with D maybe TRBD1 (5 bases). The CDR3 spans 14 residues. The CDR3, as DNA: TGTACCAGCAGGGCCGGGACGGTGAACACTGAAGCTTTCTTT. It yields the protein CTSRAGTVNTEAFF.

V is TRBV4-2 and J is TRBJ1-2; no definite D call. CDR1 and CDR2 (germline): LGHNA, YNFKEQ. The germline V and J ends were trimmed by 2 bases and 3 bases, with 13 bases remaining between them. The CDR3 runs 15 residues. Here the CDR3 DNA reads TGTGCCAGCAGCCAACCGGACGGAAGGGACTATGGCTACACCTTC. It encodes CASSQPDGRDYGYTF.

The rearrangement links TRBV15 to TRBJ1-6; D uncertain. This CDR3 has 12 amino acids. V lost 3 bases to trimming and J lost 10 bases, with 7 bases between them. From germline, CDR1 is LNHNV and CDR2 YYDKDF (reference sequence). CDR3 residues: CATSSDGSPLHF. DNA of the CDR3: TGTGCCACCAGCAGCGACGGGTCACCCCTCCACTTT.

This clonotype was counted at least ten times. The chain links TRBV12-3 or TRBV12-4 to TRBJ1-2; D gene uncertain. Trimming cost V 4 bases and J 5 bases, with 11 bases left between them. The CDR3 sequence is 13 residues long. The CDR3 loop reads CASSYTAPYGYTF. CDR3 DNA sequence: TGTGCCAGCAGTTATACAGCCCCATATGGCTACACCTTC.

This clonotype was seen repeatedly, ten times or more. V gene TRBV15 combines with J gene TRBJ1-5, with 9 bases aligning to TRBD1. Germline loops: CDR1 LNHNV, CDR2 YYDKDF (reference sequence). The CDR3 runs to 17 residues. The V segment lost 3 bases and the J segment 2 bases; nucleotides outside the gene matches: 8. The CDR3 loop reads CATSSRTGDYGNQPQHF. The CDR3 DNA is TGTGCCACCAGCAGCAGGACAGGGGACTATGGCAATCAGCCCCAGCATTTT.

As for this clonotype: At one end, the junction sequence differs from germline, possibly due to a read error. The chain combines TRBV7-2 with TRBJ2-7; 7 nucleotides agree with TRBD2. Germline-derived CDR1 and CDR2 are SGHTA and FQGNSA. This CDR3 is built from 15 residues. This CDR3 reads CASSQDRSGTNEQYF. CDR3 DNA: TGCGCCAGCAGCCAAGATAGAAGCGGGACGAACGAGCAGTACTTC.

The J gene is TRBJ2-7, the V gene TRBV19; D not resolved. Germline assignment: CDR1 LNHDA and CDR2 SQIVND (reference sequence). Trimming shortened V by 5 bases and J by 1 base, and 12 bases separated the two germline ends. CDR3 size: 14 residues. The CDR3 spells CASSPSRASYEQYF. For the CDR3, the DNA is TGTGCCAGTAGTCCGAGCCGGGCTTCCTACGAGCAGTACTTC.

This clonotype was recorded a few times. The genes are TRBV7-9 and TRBJ1-2; tentatively, D is TRBD1 (5 bases). Looked up from germline, CDR1 is SEHNR and CDR2 is FQNEAQ (reference sequence). V was pared by 5 bases and J by 0 bases, with 13 bases between. This CDR3 has 15 residues. This CDR3 reads CASSQDDRANYGYTF. The CDR3 bases are TGTGCCAGCAGCCAAGATGACAGAGCTAACTATGGCTACACCTTC.

This chain uses TRBV10-3 with TRBJ2-1; D is ambiguous. Germline lookup yields CDR1 ENHRY and CDR2 SYGVKD. This CDR3 spans 11 amino acids. V was clipped by 3 bases and J by 10 bases, with 7 bases between them. CDR3 DNA sequence: TGTGCCATCAGTGACCCGGCAGAGCAGTTCTTC. It yields the protein CAISDPAEQFF.

This clonotype was recorded many times. The rearrangement links TRBV19 to TRBJ1-3; D gene ambiguous. Germline V gene lookup returns CDR1 LNHDA and CDR2 SQIVND (reference sequence). The germline V and J ends were trimmed by 5 bases and 0 bases, with 14 bases remaining between them. This CDR3 spans 16 amino acids. The CDR3 bases are TGTGCCAGTAGTCCGACGGTGCTGAGCTCTGGAAACACCATATATTTT. It encodes CASSPTVLSSGNTIYF.

This clonotype has a handful of counts. The chain uses TRBV7-9 and TRBJ1-2, with a tentative D call TRBD1 (5 bases). Trimming cost V 5 bases and J 4 bases, with 20 bases left between them. CDR3 length: 16 residues. Germline V CDR1 and CDR2: SEHNR, FQNEAQ (reference sequence). CDR3 DNA sequence: TGTGCCAGCAGCCCGAGTAGGGGAAAGGAACCCTATGGCTACACCTTC. Translating it yields CASSPSRGKEPYGYTF.

For this clonotype: A read error may be the cause here, since a much bigger clone is one base away. The rearrangement joins TRBV9 to TRBJ1-1; D is perhaps TRBD1 (6 bases). The CDR3 runs to 15 residues. Trimming pared 3 bases from V and 3 bases from J, leaving 15 bases between. Germline V gene data show CDR1 as SGDLS and CDR2 as YYNGEE. The CDR3: CASSAGDLWDTEAFF. The CDR3 coding sequence is TGTGCCAGCAGCGCAGGGGACCTATGGGACACTGAAGCTTTCTTT.

V and J are TRBV6-5 and TRBJ1-2; 7 bases are shared with TRBD1. The CDR3 covers 16 residues. V trimming: 4 bases; J trimming: 3 bases; junction bases outside the gene matches: 11. CDR1 and CDR2 from the germline V gene are MNHEY and SVGAGI. DNA for the CDR3: TGTGCCAGCAGTTCCCCCGTGACAGGGCTCCACTATGGCTACACCTTC. Its protein is CASSSPVTGLHYGYTF.

The chain carries TRBV5-8 and TRBJ2-5; 9 positions agree with TRBD1. Germline assignment: CDR1 SGHTS and CDR2 YDEGEE. This CDR3 region has 15 residues. With 0 bases clipped from V and 2 bases from J, the junction kept 2 bases outside the gene matches. CDR3 in DNA: TGTGCCAGCAGCTTGGGGGACAGGGTGCAAGAGACCCAGTACTTC. Translating it yields CASSLGDRVQETQYF. Filled out from reference TRBV5-8 and TRBJ2-5, the complete variable domain reads EAGVTQSPTHLIKTRGQQATLRCSPISGHTSVYWYQQALGLGLQFLLWYDEGEERNRGNFPPRFSGRQFPNYSSELNVNALELEDSALYLCASSLGDRVQETQYFGPGTRLLVL.

A few counts support this clonotype. V is TRBV20-1 and J is TRBJ2-5; no clear D gene. Germline-derived CDR1 and CDR2 are DFQATT and SNEGSKA (reference sequence). The CDR3 runs 14 residues. V was shortened by 3 bases and J by 1 base, with 12 bases between the two germline ends. The CDR3 sequence is CSARGFVAQETQYF. CDR3 in DNA: TGCAGTGCTAGGGGTTTCGTCGCCCAAGAGACCCAGTACTTC.